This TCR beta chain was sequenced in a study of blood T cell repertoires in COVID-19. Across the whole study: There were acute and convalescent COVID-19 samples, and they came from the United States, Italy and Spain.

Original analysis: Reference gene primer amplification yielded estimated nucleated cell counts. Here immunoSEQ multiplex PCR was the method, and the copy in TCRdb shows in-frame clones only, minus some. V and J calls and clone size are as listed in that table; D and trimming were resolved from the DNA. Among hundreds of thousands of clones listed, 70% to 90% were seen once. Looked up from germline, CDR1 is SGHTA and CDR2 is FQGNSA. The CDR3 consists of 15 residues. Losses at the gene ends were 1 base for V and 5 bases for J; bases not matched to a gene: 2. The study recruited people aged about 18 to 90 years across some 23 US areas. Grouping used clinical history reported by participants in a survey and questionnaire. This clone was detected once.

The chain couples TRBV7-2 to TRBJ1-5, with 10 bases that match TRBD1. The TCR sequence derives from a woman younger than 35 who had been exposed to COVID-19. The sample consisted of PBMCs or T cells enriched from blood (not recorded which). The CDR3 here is CASSLGGTGDQPQHF. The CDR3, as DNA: TGTGCCAGCAGCTTAGGGGGGACAGGGGATCAGCCCCAGCATTTT.